The 12 T cell receptor beta chains listed next were all sequenced from one sample in a study of OX40 agonist ivuxolimab in advanced cancers. Using immunoSEQ multiplex PCR, the repertoire was profiled, and TCRdb retains in-frame clones only, with some absent. The sample yields fewer than 90,000 clones, roughly 80% seen once. The sample here was CD4+ or CD8+ T cells sorted from blood, taken in a trial of the OX40 agonist ivuxolimab. These receptors originate from an adult with an advanced solid tumor such as melanoma, head and neck, liver or kidney cancer.

The rearrangement links TRBV2 to TRBJ2-5; 10 nucleotides align to TRBD2. The CDR3 loop spans 17 amino acids. Trimming at V came to 1 base and at J to 2 bases, leaving 7 bases not matched to a gene. CDR1 and CDR2 from the germline V gene are SNHLY and FYNNEI. This CDR3 is CASSEGYSGGTQETQYF. CDR3 DNA sequence: TGTGCCAGCAGTGAAGGTTATAGCGGGGGGACACAAGAGACCCAGTACTTC.

This clone was observed a handful of times. V is TRBV6-6 and J is TRBJ2-5; no definite D call. The germline V gene has CDR1 MNHNY and CDR2 SVGAGI (reference sequence). This CDR3 contains 11 residues. V was shortened by 6 bases and J by 6 bases, with 8 bases between the two germline ends. CDR3 protein: CASSERKTQYF. DNA for the CDR3: TGTGCCAGCAGCGAGAGGAAGACCCAGTACTTC.

V is TRBV6-1 and J is TRBJ2-2; 7 positions agree with TRBD2. This CDR3 is 16 amino acids long. J was trimmed by 6 bases and V by 4 bases; bases with no gene match: 11. Germline CDR1 reads MNHNS; CDR2 reads SASEGT. CDR3 amino acids: CASSASGAGRAGELFF. The CDR3 bases are TGTGCCAGCAGTGCGAGTGGGGCGGGGAGGGCCGGGGAGCTGTTTTTT.

The sample holds a few counts of this clone. The chain has TRBV10-2 and TRBJ1-1; D not certain. The CDR3 extends over 13 amino acids. V was clipped by 7 bases and J by 4 bases, with 13 bases between them. The germline V gene has CDR1 WSHSY and CDR2 SAAADI. The CDR3 DNA reads as TGCGCCAGCACTCCGACAAGGGCCACTGAAGCTTTCTTT. Translated: CASTPTRATEAFF.

This clone was found a few times. The chain employs TRBV4-2 and TRBJ1-6; 7 nucleotides match TRBD1. V lost 3 bases, J lost 7 bases, and 6 bases stayed unmatched. The CDR3 has 15 residues. Germline V lookup: CDR1 LGHNA, CDR2 YNFKEQ. CDR3 in amino acids: CASSHNRGHNSPLHF. The CDR3 DNA sequence: TGTGCCAGCAGCCATAACAGGGGACACAATTCACCCCTCCACTTT.

Only one count was recorded for this clone. The rearrangement uses TRBV19 and TRBJ1-2; the D is unclear. CDR1 is LNHDA and CDR2 is SQIVND in the germline V gene (reference sequence). CDR3 length equals 12 residues. Trimming removed 4 bases from V and 4 bases from J, with 7 bases in between. CDR3 nucleotide sequence: TGTGCCAGTAGTAGGCTCGGCTATGGCTACACCTTC. Its translation: CASSRLGYGYTF.

The chain's CDR3 is CASSYIDRDYGYTF. In DNA form, the CDR3 reads TGTGCCAGCAGTTACATCGACCGGGACTATGGCTACACCTTC. The chain uses TRBV6-5 and TRBJ1-2; no clear D. CDR1 is MNHEY, CDR2 SVGAGI, per germline. V lost 2 bases to trimming and J lost 3 bases, with 10 bases between them. This CDR3 region has 14 residues.

This chain joins TRBV21-1 and TRBJ2-2; the table's D call, TRBD1, has no DNA check behind it. TRBV21-1 is a pseudogene locus. This CDR3 spans 16 amino acids. The CDR3 coding sequence is TGTGCCAGCAGCAAAGAAACAGGGGGCGCGGCAGGGGAGCTGTTTTTT. Protein: CASSKETGGAAGELFF.

The gene calls are TRBV5-1 and TRBJ2-5; D is perhaps TRBD2 (7 bases). Trimming stripped 4 bases from V and 3 bases from J, with 16 bases between. The CDR3 is 15 residues long. Germline lookup yields CDR1 SGHRS and CDR2 YFSETQ. This CDR3 is CASSPGGGGEETQYF. The CDR3 DNA reads TGCGCCAGCAGCCCCGGGGGCGGGGGAGAAGAGACCCAGTACTTC.

The chain has TRBV14 and TRBJ1-2; D is uncertain. The CDR3 is made up of 14 amino acids. The germline CDR1 and CDR2 sequences are SGHDN and FVKESK. Trimming left V 1 base short and J 3 bases short, with 9 bases between. CDR3 in DNA: TGTGCCAGCAGCCAAGGCGCCTTAGACTATGGCTACACCTTC. It yields the protein CASSQGALDYGYTF.

The rearrangement joins TRBV2 to TRBJ2-1; possible D gene TRBD1, 5 bases. CDR3 size: 14 residues. Germline V gene data show CDR1 as SNHLY and CDR2 as FYNNEI. Deletions cut 6 bases from V and 5 bases from J, with 14 bases between. Here the CDR3 DNA reads TGTGCCAGCAGGATCAGGGCGACAGACAATGAGCAGTTCTTC. Amino acid sequence: CASRIRATDNEQFF.

This clone showed up just once. The gene calls are TRBV19 and TRBJ1-5; a possible D gene is TRBD1 (6 bases). Germline CDR1 and CDR2: LNHDA and SQIVND (reference sequence). Trimming cost V 6 bases and J 3 bases, with 15 bases left between them. The CDR3 contains 15 residues. The CDR3 reads CASRRTAHPNQPQHF. In nucleotides, the CDR3 is TGTGCCAGTAGGCGGACAGCCCACCCCAATCAGCCCCAGCATTTT.